A single sample is the source of the 5 T cell receptor beta chains below, sequenced in a study of blood T cell repertoires in COVID-19. Libraries were prepared by immunoSEQ multiplex PCR; TCRdb keeps only in-frame clonotypes and omits some of them. Here the sample spans about 300,000 clones, roughly 88% being singletons. Sample: peripheral blood. The receptor set was obtained from a woman in her 50s with acute or convalescent COVID-19.

J is TRBJ1-1 and V is TRBV7-2; D is undetermined. The CDR3 extends over 15 amino acids. Trimming pared 2 bases from V and 1 base from J, leaving 11 bases between. In germline, CDR1 is SGHTA, CDR2 FQGNSA. CDR3 region: CASSLFGYANTEAFF. The CDR3 nucleotides are TGTGCCAGCAGCTTATTCGGGTATGCGAACACTGAAGCTTTCTTT.

The chain employs TRBV7-8 and TRBJ1-4; TRBD1 matches 7 bases. CDR3 length: 15 residues. Trimming took 4 bases from V and 7 from J; bases not matched to a gene: 9. From germline, CDR1 is SGHVS and CDR2 FQNEAQ. The CDR3: CASSSSRQGGEKLFF. CDR3 bases: TGTGCCAGCAGCTCTTCCCGACAGGGAGGTGAAAAACTGTTTTTT.

The gene calls are TRBV4-1 and TRBJ1-1; D gene unclear. CDR1 and CDR2 (germline): MGHRA, YSYEKL. The CDR3 has 16 amino acids. Trimming took 0 bases from V and 5 from J, leaving 16 bases between them. The CDR3 sequence is CASSQDRSFYGTEAFF. CDR3 in DNA: TGCGCCAGCAGCCAAGATCGTAGCTTTTATGGAACTGAAGCTTTCTTT.

The J gene is TRBJ2-6, the V gene TRBV2; D remains ambiguous. The CDR3 consists of 15 residues. Trimming took 4 bases from V and 2 from J, leaving 9 bases between them. Per germline, CDR1 SNHLY and CDR2 FYNNEI. The CDR3 DNA sequence: TGTGCCAGCAGTGGCGGTATCGCTGGGGCCAACGTCCTGACTTTC. Translating it yields CASSGGIAGANVLTF.

This clone was found a few times. V and J are TRBV24-1 and TRBJ1-1, with D possibly being TRBD1 (6 bases). The CDR3 is made up of 13 amino acids. Germline V gives CDR1 KGHDR, CDR2 SFDVKD. V gave up 8 bases and J gave up 5 bases, with 14 bases separating them. The CDR3 loop is CATTNRGGTEAFF. In DNA form, the CDR3 reads TGTGCCACCACTAATCGAGGGGGAACTGAAGCTTTCTTT.